Listed here is a single TCR beta chain. Its cognate antigen has yet to be identified. It has no much larger one-base neighbor in the sample; base qualities were not kept. The sample's time point label, in plain terms: blood 2 weeks post-SBRT. The treatment or condition label here, explained by the study, means: 15 Gy SBRT to primary tumor, nephrectomy 4 weeks later. To follow tumor-enriched clonotypes, serial peripheral blood was collected from radiation-treated patients at baseline and at 2 weeks and 4 weeks after SBRT. Every patient's renal cell carcinoma showed clear cell pathology. Genomic DNA for TCR sequencing was prepared using the QIAamp DNA Blood Mini Kit (Qiagen). The analyses included just those samples that passed every quality control check. The immunoSEQ kit was used, according to the manufacturer's recommendations, to generate TCR beta libraries from genomic DNA. To prepare libraries, a first multiplex PCR with proprietary primers was run, followed by a second PCR that added unique barcodes, and a bead cleanup was done after each round. A kit-provided positive control reaction and a negative control reaction were included in every sample batch. The final libraries underwent checking on an Agilent 4200 TapeStation D1000 ScreenTape, volumetric pooling, and quantification by qPCR. An Illumina NextSeq500 fitted with a MidOutput 150-cycle cartridge performed the sequencing, running 156 Read1 cycles and 15 Index1 cycles with the kit's custom primers. The pooled library was loaded at roughly 0.93 pM, with an approximately 21% PhiX control spiked in. From the authors' description of their analysis: Vendor-processed data were analyzed in R, with a clonotype defined as all T cells sharing the same CDR3 nucleotide sequence. In the clone abundance analyses, frequencies in each sample were normalized to that sample's 10,000 most abundant clones. Public T cell clones, which averaged fewer than five per sample, were removed prior to analysis. A difference in abundance of at least 32-fold between compartments was used to define tumor-enriched and baseline blood-enriched clonotypes. A beta-binomial differential abundance model was used to identify clonotypes that were expanded or contracted between blood time points. Tumor-blood repertoire similarity was measured with the Baroni-Urbani and Buser coefficient, and groups were compared using two-tailed Wilcoxon tests in R. Not all clones reach the TCRdb copy of this immuneACCESS table, which keeps in-frame sequences only. Checked studies attribute under half of the gap to unresolved V genes and leave the rest unexplained. V, J and clone size were drawn from that table, and D and trimming were deduced from the DNA. The sample table lists 60,000 to 65,000 clones, around 77% of them with a count of one. Of the sample, under 7% falls within the top ten clones.

Counted from cysteine to phenylalanine, this CDR3 has 12 amino acids. The read is trimmed to its CDR3 DNA, 36 bases read in frame from base 1. Looking up the germline V gene (reference sequence) yields CDR1 MNHEY and CDR2 SMNVEV. The junction shows trimming of 0 bases on V and 5 bases on J, plus 3 bases between the germline ends. This sample is part of a study of radiation and T cells in renal cell carcinoma (dated by TCRdb to 2018 to 2020). With regard to the full study: The samples were drawn from a clinical trial, where primary renal cell carcinomas were treated with 15 Gy of stereotactic body radiation therapy and then removed by nephrectomy 4 weeks afterward. In total, almost 55 samples, comprising 26 tumors and some 27 peripheral blood samples, were subjected to TCR beta sequencing. In the 55 or so samples combined, fewer than 5 million unique CDR3 nucleotide sequences were found, encoding roughly 2,500,000 unique CDR3 amino acid sequences. Overall results and qualifications from the work: In blood, the top tumor clonotypes increased between baseline and 2 weeks post-radiation and then shrank by 4 weeks, which suggests that tumor-resident clones expanded only transiently. Effects of radiation dose or scheduling on the TCR repertoire could not be addressed with the single-armed trial design. Because pretreatment tumor biopsies were not available, the study could not determine whether clonotypes were already present within the tumor at baseline. Dynamics of the blood repertoire were not tracked past 4 weeks after treatment.

The sequence was collected from a man aged 55 to 70 with renal cell carcinoma. Sequencing was performed on blood, taken from a patient whose treatment included radiotherapy and nephrectomy. The chain couples TRBV27 to TRBJ2-3, with the D gene call left open. The nucleotides read TGTGCCAGCAGTTTATCGGGAGATACGCAGTATTTT. This gives the protein CASSLSGDTQYF.